The sequence of this TCR beta chain was determined in a study of T cell repertoires in aging, cancer and after chemotherapy. Turning to the study itself: Healthy donor repertoires were recorded over several months to years and showed clear clonal overlap. Overall study findings and caveats: Loss of evenness, beyond lost richness, contributed to age-related TCR diversity decline in cancer patients. These repertoire data do not allow conclusions about immunological memory after chemotherapy. Compared with age-matched healthy donors, untreated hematological or solid cancer patients showed higher blood TCR clonality.

A mixed TRB-A/B primer pool amplified rearranged TRB by multiplex touch-down PCR. From the multiplex PCR reads, TCRdb called clonotypes with MiXCR, one entry per CDR3 protein. The sample yields fewer than 6,500 distinct CDR3 sequences, approximately 27% seen once. The junction had 5 bases not matched to a gene; V was cut back by 4 bases and J by 3 bases. CDR3 size: 15 residues. CDR1 is MNHEY, CDR2 SVGAGI, per germline. This clonotype counts as medium-sized. The antigen remains unidentified. Amplification of TCR beta used genomic DNA extracted from peripheral blood. The clonotype originates from a human donor in good health. Specimen: blood. J is TRBJ1-4 and V is TRBV6-5, with 7 bases that match TRBD1. For the CDR3, the DNA is TGTGCCAGCAGTTCCGACAGGGCGTCTAATGAAAAACTGTTTTTT. It codes for CASSSDRASNEKLFF.